The 9 T cell receptor beta chains given below trace back to one sample, sequenced in a study of lymphopenia after photon versus proton radiotherapy. Some clones are missing from TCRdb's copy, which holds only in-frame ones; the method was immunoSEQ multiplex PCR. The sample records some 30,000 clones, 84% being singletons. The sample was peripheral blood, taken from a patient treated with proton-based radiotherapy. All receptors come from a woman aged 70-85 years with pancreatic cancer.

V is TRBV19 and J is TRBJ2-7; D is ambiguous. CDR1 LNHDA and CDR2 SQIVND come from the germline V gene (reference sequence). V was cut by 3 bases and J by 0 bases, with 6 bases left in between. The CDR3 spans 13 residues. The CDR3 sequence is CASSIPSSYEQYF. CDR3 sequence (DNA): TGTGCCAGTAGTATTCCTAGCTCCTACGAGCAGTACTTC.

As DNA, the CDR3 is TGTGCCAGCACCTCCGGGGAAAGAACGAACACTGAAGCTTTCTTT. It is translated as CASTSGERTNTEAFF. The genes are TRBV7-9 and TRBJ1-1, with unresolved D. The CDR3 spans 15 residues. Trimming removed 7 bases at V and 1 base at J, with 16 bases between. Germline V gene lookup returns CDR1 SEHNR and CDR2 FQNEAQ (reference sequence).

The DNA for the CDR3 is TGTGCCAGTAGTATACAAGGGACAGGGGGCATGGATACGCAGTATTTT. It is translated as CASSIQGTGGMDTQYF. The chain employs TRBV19 and TRBJ2-3, with 12 bases lining up with TRBD1. This CDR3 spans 16 amino acids. Germline V lookup: CDR1 LNHDA, CDR2 SQIVND (reference sequence). V lost 2 bases, J lost 6 bases, and 6 bases stayed unmatched. The variable domain in full, completed from reference TRBV19 and TRBJ2-3, reads DGGITQSPKYLFRKEGQNVTLSCEQNLNHDAMYWYRQDPGQGLRLIYYSQIVNDFQKGDIAEGYSVSREKKESFPLTVTSAQKNPTAFYLCASSIQGTGGMDTQYFGPGTRLTVL.

This chain links TRBV2 with TRBJ2-1; TRBD1 matches at 7 bases. This CDR3 spans 17 amino acids. Germline lookup yields CDR1 SNHLY and CDR2 FYNNEI. Trimming at V came to 2 bases and at J to 3 bases, leaving 10 bases not matched to a gene. This CDR3 is CASSEKKQGYSYNEQFF. CDR3 bases: TGTGCCAGCAGTGAAAAAAAACAGGGGTATAGCTACAATGAGCAGTTCTTC.

The chain is built from TRBV27 and TRBJ2-3; no clear D gene. CDR1 and CDR2 (germline): MNHEY, SMNVEV (reference sequence). The V and J ends lost 6 bases and 1 base respectively, with 17 bases between them. The CDR3 has 16 amino acids. DNA for the CDR3: TGTGCCAGCAGCATACTCGGAGTACAAGGCACAGATACGCAGTATTTT. Translated, it gives CASSILGVQGTDTQYF.

This chain joins TRBV11-3 and TRBJ2-1; 12 bases line up with TRBD2. This CDR3 comprises 18 residues. V lost 1 base and J lost 7; bases outside the gene matches: 11. CDR1 and CDR2 from the germline V gene are SGHNT and YENEEA. CDR3 nucleotide sequence: TGTGCCAGCAGCTTAGTCAGATTAGGACTAGCGGGAACTAATGAGCAGTTCTTC. Amino acid sequence: CASSLVRLGLAGTNEQFF.

The CDR3 DNA follows: TGTGCCAGCAGTCTTAGCGGAGTCCAAGAGACCCAGTACTTC. The encoded protein is CASSLSGVQETQYF. The chain couples TRBV2 to TRBJ2-5, with D perhaps TRBD2 (6 bases). CDR1 and CDR2 from the germline V gene are SNHLY and FYNNEI. The CDR3 sequence is 14 residues long. The V end lost 5 bases, the J end lost 1 base, and 11 bases lay between the germline ends. Combining the CDR3 with reference TRBV2 and TRBJ2-5 gives the whole variable domain EPEVTQTPSHQVTQMGQEVILRCVPISNHLYFYWYRQILGQKVEFLVSFYNNEISEKSEIFDDQFSVERPDGSNFTLKIRSTKLEDSAMYFCASSLSGVQETQYFGPGTRLLVL.

This clone is medium-sized within its sample. This rearrangement joins TRBV9 to TRBJ2-7; 8 bases line up with TRBD1. Trimming at V came to 4 bases and at J to 4 bases, leaving 10 bases not matched to a gene. The CDR3 length is 15 residues. CDR1 SGDLS and CDR2 YYNGEE come from the germline V gene. The CDR3 coding sequence is TGTGCCAGCAGCCCTACATTCAGGGGGCGGTACGAGCAGTACTTC. This codes for CASSPTFRGRYEQYF. Filled out from reference TRBV9 and TRBJ2-7, the complete variable domain reads DSGVTQTPKHLITATGQRVTLRCSPRSGDLSVYWYQQSLDQGLQFLIQYYNGEERAKGNILERFSAQQFPDLHSELNLSSLELGDSALYFCASSPTFRGRYEQYFGPGTRLTVT.

The chain employs TRBV6-5 and TRBJ1-3; D is undetermined. The V gene lost 2 bases and the J gene lost 2 bases, with 7 bases spanning the gap. This CDR3 has 14 amino acids. Germline loops: CDR1 MNHEY, CDR2 SVGAGI. The DNA of the CDR3 is TGTGCCAGCAGTTACGAGTGGGCTGGAAACACCATATATTTT. Translation gives CASSYEWAGNTIYF.